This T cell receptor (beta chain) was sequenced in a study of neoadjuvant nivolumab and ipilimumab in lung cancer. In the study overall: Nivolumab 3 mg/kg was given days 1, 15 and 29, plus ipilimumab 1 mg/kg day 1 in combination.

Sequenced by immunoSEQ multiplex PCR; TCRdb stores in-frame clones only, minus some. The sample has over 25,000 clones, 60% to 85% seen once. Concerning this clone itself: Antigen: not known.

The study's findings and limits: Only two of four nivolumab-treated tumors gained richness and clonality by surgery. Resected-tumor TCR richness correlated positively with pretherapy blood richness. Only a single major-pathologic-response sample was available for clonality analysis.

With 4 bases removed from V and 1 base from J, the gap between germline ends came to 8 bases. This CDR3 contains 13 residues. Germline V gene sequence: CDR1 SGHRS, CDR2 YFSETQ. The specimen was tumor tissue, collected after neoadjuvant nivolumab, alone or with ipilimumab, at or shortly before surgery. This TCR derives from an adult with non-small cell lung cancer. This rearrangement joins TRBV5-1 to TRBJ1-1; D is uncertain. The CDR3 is CASSPTPNTEAFF. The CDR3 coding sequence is TGCGCCAGCAGCCCGACCCCGAACACTGAAGCTTTCTTT.